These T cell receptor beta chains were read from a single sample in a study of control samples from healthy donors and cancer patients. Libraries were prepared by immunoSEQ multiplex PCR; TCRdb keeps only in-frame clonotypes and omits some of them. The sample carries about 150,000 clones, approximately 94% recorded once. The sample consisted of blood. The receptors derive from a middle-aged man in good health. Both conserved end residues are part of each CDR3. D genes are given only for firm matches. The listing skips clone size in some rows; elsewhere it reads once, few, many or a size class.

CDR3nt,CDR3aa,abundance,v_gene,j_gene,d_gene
TGTGCCTGGGTACAGGGGAACACTGAAGCTTTCTTT,CAWVQGNTEAFF,-,TRBV30,TRBJ1-1,-
TGTGCCAGCAGCTTAGATGCAGGGACCTCCGGCTATGGCTACACCTTC,CASSLDAGTSGYGYTF,-,TRBV7-9,TRBJ1-2,-
TGTGCCAGCACCCCAGGAGGGCGAGGGACTGAAGCTTTCTTT,CASTPGGRGTEAFF,-,TRBV28,TRBJ1-1,-
TGTGCCAGCAGCTTGGACGCCGGCGGGGGCTCCTACGAGCAGTACTTC,CASSLDAGGGSYEQYF,few,TRBV5-4,TRBJ2-7,TRBD2
TGTGCCAGCAGCCCGGACAGTTCCTATGGCTACGAGCAGTACTTC,CASSPDSSYGYEQYF,few,TRBV7-9,TRBJ2-7,-
TGTGCCAGCAGTCCCGGGACAGGGTATGGCTATGGCTACACCTTC,CASSPGTGYGYGYTF,once,TRBV7-2,TRBJ1-2,TRBD1
TGTGCCAGCAGCTCAGGGGGGGTTGGCACCGGGGAGCTGTTTTTT,CASSSGGVGTGELFF,-,TRBV7-2,TRBJ2-2,-
TGTGCCACCACCACGGACAGTAACACTGAAGCTTTCTTT,CATTTDSNTEAFF,-,TRBV24-1,TRBJ1-1,-
TGTGCCAGCAGCTTAAAAAACAGGGGCACTGAAGCTTTCTTT,CASSLKNRGTEAFF,-,TRBV5-8,TRBJ1-1,TRBD1
TGTGCCTGGAGTACTACCCCGGGACAGGCCCTTTTC,CAWSTTPGQALF,-,TRBV30,TRBJ2-7,TRBD1
TGCGCCAGTCGACTAGCGGGGAACACCGGGGAGCTGTTTTTT,CASRLAGNTGELFF,-,TRBV5-1,TRBJ2-2,TRBD2
TGTGCCAGCAGTCTAAAGGGTGGTCGTAATTCACCCCTCCACTTT,CASSLKGGRNSPLHF,-,TRBV28,TRBJ1-6,-
TGTGCCAGCCAACGGGACGCTCTTCTCCAAGCTTTCTTT,CASQRDALLQAFF,few,TRBV6-5,TRBJ1-1,-
TGTGCCAGCAGCCAAGGCCTAGCGGGGGCGAACACCGGGGAGCTGTTTTTT,CASSQGLAGANTGELFF,-,TRBV3-1/TRBV3-2,TRBJ2-2,TRBD2
TGTGCCAGCACCCAGGGCGGTTACTACACCTTC,CASTQGGYYTF,-,TRBV12-3/TRBV12-4,TRBJ1-2,-
TGCGCCAGCAGCCAAGAAGCGGCAGGGGTGCGCTCTGGGGCCAACGTCCTGACTTTC,CASSQEAAGVRSGANVLTF,-,TRBV4-3,TRBJ2-6,-
TGTGCCAGTAGTTGGACATCTAGCAATCAGCCCCAGCATTTT,CASSWTSSNQPQHF,-,TRBV19,TRBJ1-5,-
TGCGCCAGCAGTGAAATGGGACTAGCGGGAACTTCTCCGGATACGCAGTATTTT,CASSEMGLAGTSPDTQYF,once,TRBV10-1,TRBJ2-3,TRBD2
TGTGCCAGCAGTTTACGGCTGGACACTGAAGCTTTCTTT,CASSLRLDTEAFF,-,TRBV28,TRBJ1-1,-
TGCGCCAGCAGTCACGCGCGGGGCAAAGGCACAGATACGCAGTATTTT,CASSHARGKGTDTQYF,-,TRBV5-1,TRBJ2-3,-
TGTGCCAGCAGTGCAAACTTCGGGGAGACCCAGTACTTC,CASSANFGETQYF,-,TRBV2,TRBJ2-5,-
TGTGCCAGCAGCATAGAACAGGGTTTCCCCCCCGAAGAGCAGTACTTC,CASSIEQGFPPEEQYF,-,TRBV5-8,TRBJ2-7,-
TGTGCCAGCAGTGGGACATCCTACAATGAGCAGTTCTTC,CASSGTSYNEQFF,-,TRBV2,TRBJ2-1,-
TGTGCCACGTCAGTGGATCTCAGCAATCAGCCCCAGCATTTT,CATSVDLSNQPQHF,-,TRBV10-3,TRBJ1-5,-
TGTGCCAGCAGGACACCTTACAATGAGCAGTTCTTC,CASRTPYNEQFF,-,TRBV28,TRBJ2-1,-
TGTGCCAGCAGCGCGGACAGAGACTACTTCGGAAACACCATATATTTT,CASSADRDYFGNTIYF,-,TRBV5-6,TRBJ1-3,-
TGTGCCAGCTCCCCCCAGGGGGTTAGCACAGATACGCAGTATTTT,CASSPQGVSTDTQYF,-,TRBV18,TRBJ2-3,TRBD1
TGTGCCAGCGCTCGGACAGGGAACACTGAAGCTTTCTTT,CASARTGNTEAFF,-,TRBV14,TRBJ1-1,TRBD1
TGTGCCAGCAGTTACTCAGCTGAAGCTTTCTTT,CASSYSAEAFF,-,TRBV6-2/TRBV6-3,TRBJ1-1,-
TGTGCCACCAGCAGAGATCTGTTGTGGCGGCAGGTCACCCCCGAGCAGTACTTC,CATSRDLLWRQVTPEQYF,-,TRBV15,TRBJ2-7,-
TGTGCCAGCTCACCATGGGGCGTTACTGAAGCTTTCTTT,CASSPWGVTEAFF,-,TRBV18,TRBJ1-1,-
TGTGCCAGCAGCTTAGCGGGGGGCGCGGCTTTAGAGACCCAGTACTTC,CASSLAGGAALETQYF,-,TRBV11-2,TRBJ2-5,-
TGTGCCAGTAGTATAGCCCGAGGGGTCTCTGCAACTAATGAAAAACTGTTTTTT,CASSIARGVSATNEKLFF,-,TRBV19,TRBJ1-4,-
TGTGCCAGCAGTTCCTGGACAGCTAACTATGGCTACACCTTC,CASSSWTANYGYTF,-,TRBV6-6,TRBJ1-2,-
TGTGCCACCTATCCGGGGGGCTATGGTTGCACTGAAGCTTTCTTT,CATYPGGYGCTEAFF,-,TRBV24-1,TRBJ1-1,-
TGTGCCAGCAGTTCCGGTAATGAAAAACTGTTTTTT,CASSSGNEKLFF,-,TRBV12-3/TRBV12-4,TRBJ1-4,-
TGCGCCAGCAGTGAGCCGGCAGATACGCAGTATTTT,CASSEPADTQYF,-,TRBV10-2,TRBJ2-3,-
TGCGCCAGCAGCCTCCGGGAGCAGGGGGATCAGCCCCAGCATTTT,CASSLREQGDQPQHF,-,TRBV4-1,TRBJ1-5,TRBD1
TGTGCCAGCAGTCCCCAGCGGGGGGGGACCTACGAGCAGTACTTC,CASSPQRGGTYEQYF,-,TRBV27,TRBJ2-7,TRBD2
TGTGCCCTTAAGGCGGAGTTGAACACTGAAGCTTTCTTT,CALKAELNTEAFF,-,TRBV6-5,TRBJ1-1,-
TGTGCCAGCCCCGACAGGGGGCACACTGAAGCTTTCTTT,CASPDRGHTEAFF,-,TRBV6-6,TRBJ1-1,TRBD1
TGTGCCAGCAGCCCCCGGGTAGCGGGGGCTCTGGGGGAGCTGTTTTTT,CASSPRVAGALGELFF,-,TRBV3-1/TRBV3-2,TRBJ2-2,TRBD2
TGTGCCAGCAGCTTGGGGCAGGGGGCGCCTGGCTACACCTTC,CASSLGQGAPGYTF,-,TRBV5-6,TRBJ1-2,TRBD1
TGTGCCAGTAGTATAGACTGGACAGGAGTAGAGCAGTACTTC,CASSIDWTGVEQYF,-,TRBV19,TRBJ2-7,TRBD1
TGTGCCAGCAGCTTAGTCTCGGGGGGACGAAGCTCCTATAATTCACCCCTCCACTTT,CASSLVSGGRSSYNSPLHF,-,TRBV11-2,TRBJ1-6,-
TGTGCCAGCAGTCCCACCCAGGGTGGGGTTCGGGAAAAACTGTTTTTT,CASSPTQGGVREKLFF,-,TRBV25-1,TRBJ1-4,-
TGTGCCACCAGTGATTTTCGGGACCACACAGATACGCAGTATTTT,CATSDFRDHTDTQYF,-,TRBV24-1,TRBJ2-3,-
TGTGCCAGCAGCTCCGGGCTGTCACGGAATCAGCCCCAGCATTTT,CASSSGLSRNQPQHF,once,TRBV27,TRBJ1-5,-
TGTGCCAGCAGTTATCAGGGGGGACTGAGGTACACTGAAGCTTTCTTT,CASSYQGGLRYTEAFF,once,TRBV27,TRBJ1-1,TRBD1
TGCGCCAGCAGCTTCGCACAGGGCAATGAGCAGTTCTTC,CASSFAQGNEQFF,-,TRBV5-1,TRBJ2-1,-
TGTGCCAGCAGCCGGTCGACAGGACGAGCTTATGGCTACACCTTC,CASSRSTGRAYGYTF,-,TRBV7-8,TRBJ1-2,-
TGCGCCAGCAGTCACTCTGTCCCGGGACACCGGAGAACTAATGAAAAACTGTTTTTT,CASSHSVPGHRRTNEKLFF,-,TRBV4-1,TRBJ1-4,-